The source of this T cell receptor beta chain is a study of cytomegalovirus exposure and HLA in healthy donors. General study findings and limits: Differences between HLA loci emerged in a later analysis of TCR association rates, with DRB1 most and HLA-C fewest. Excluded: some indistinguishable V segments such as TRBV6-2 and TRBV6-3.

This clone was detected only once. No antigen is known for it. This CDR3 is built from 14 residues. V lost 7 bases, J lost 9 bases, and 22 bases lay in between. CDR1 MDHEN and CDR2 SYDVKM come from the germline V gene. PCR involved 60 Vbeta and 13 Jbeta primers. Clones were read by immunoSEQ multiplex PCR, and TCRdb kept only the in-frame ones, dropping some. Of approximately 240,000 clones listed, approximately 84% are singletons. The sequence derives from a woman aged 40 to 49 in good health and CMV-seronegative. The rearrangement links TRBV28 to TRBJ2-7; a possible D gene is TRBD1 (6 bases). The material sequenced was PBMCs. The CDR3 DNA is TGTGCCAGCACAGGGGATTTGTTTGAATTAGGGCAGTACTTC. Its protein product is CASTGDLFELGQYF.